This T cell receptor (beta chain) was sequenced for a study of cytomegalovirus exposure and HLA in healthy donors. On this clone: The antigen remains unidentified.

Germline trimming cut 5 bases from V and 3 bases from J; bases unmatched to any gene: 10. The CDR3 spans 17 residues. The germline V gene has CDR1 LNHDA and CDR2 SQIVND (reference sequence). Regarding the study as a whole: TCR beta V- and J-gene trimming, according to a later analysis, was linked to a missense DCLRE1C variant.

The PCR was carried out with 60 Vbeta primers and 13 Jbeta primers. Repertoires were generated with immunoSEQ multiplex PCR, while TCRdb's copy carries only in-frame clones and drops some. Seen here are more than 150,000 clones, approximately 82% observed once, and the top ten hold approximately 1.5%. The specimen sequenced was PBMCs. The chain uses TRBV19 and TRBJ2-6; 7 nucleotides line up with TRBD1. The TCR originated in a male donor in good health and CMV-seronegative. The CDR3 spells CASSVDRVGFGANVLTF. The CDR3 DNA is TGTGCCAGTAGTGTTGACAGGGTCGGGTTTGGGGCCAACGTCCTGACTTTC. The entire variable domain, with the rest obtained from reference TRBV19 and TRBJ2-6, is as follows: DGGITQSPKYLFRKEGQNVTLSCEQNLNHDAMYWYRQDPGQGLRLIYYSQIVNDFQKGDIAEGYSVSREKKESFPLTVTSAQKNPTAFYLCASSVDRVGFGANVLTFGAGSRLTVL.